These T cell receptor beta chains were read from a single sample in a study of cytomegalovirus exposure and HLA in healthy donors. Here immunoSEQ multiplex PCR was the method, and the copy in TCRdb shows in-frame clones only, minus some. This sample has fewer than 300,000 clones; just over 85% occur once, and the top ten carry roughly 4%. The sample was PBMCs. All receptors come from a man aged 35 to 55 in good health and CMV-seropositive. Each CDR3 is given with its conserved first and last residue.

CDR3 length	J gene	V gene	CDR3 protein
16	TRBJ2-1	TRBV4-3	CASSQDGQSSYNEQFF
16	TRBJ2-2	TRBV5-6	CASSRLAAPGTGELFF
13	TRBJ1-1	TRBV27	CASAGTMNTEAFF
16	TRBJ2-2	TRBV11-3	CASSMGSLADTGELFF
11	TRBJ2-7	TRBV7-9	CSSSTTGEQYF
16	TRBJ2-1	TRBV19	CASSETPRQPYNEQFF
18	TRBJ2-3	TRBV5-1	CASSPGGLGAGSTDTQYF
16	TRBJ1-2	TRBV19	CASSGYPGQGAYGYTF
17	TRBJ2-1	TRBV4-1	CASSQDRASGTYNEQFF
15	TRBJ2-1	TRBV15	CATSIRDWVDNEQFF
15	TRBJ2-1	TRBV6-5	CASSRLAGGPGEQFF
15	TRBJ2-7	TRBV2	CASWDRGRMDTEQYF
14	TRBJ2-7	TRBV29-1	CSAKTSGSNYEQYF
13	TRBJ1-1	TRBV28	CASTRQGYTEAFF
16	TRBJ1-2	TRBV27	CASSPLGDRNNYGYTF
12	TRBJ2-7	TRBV29-1	CSVGADTYEQYF
15	TRBJ1-2	TRBV4-2	CASSQDLQGAIGYTF
15	.	TRBV29-1	CSVRNSPTSNYEQYF
18	TRBJ2-5	TRBV4-1	CASSQESGTSVKQETQYF
13	TRBJ1-1	TRBV19	CASNAPGGTEAFF
16	TRBJ2-3	TRBV5-1	CASSLGTTGGEDTQYF
13	TRBJ2-7	TRBV29-1	CSVSEDFPYEQYF
13	TRBJ2-1	TRBV19	CASKKGSYNEQFF
15	TRBJ2-5	TRBV19	CASSIGQGAKETQYF
16	TRBJ1-1	TRBV6-5	CASSYSWGRMNTEAFF
19	TRBJ2-1	TRBV2	CASSTPGQGFARDYNEQFF
15	TRBJ2-1	TRBV27	CASSLDYGNYNEQFF
13	TRBJ2-2	TRBV11-3	CASSETGTGELFF
17	TRBJ2-2	TRBV27	CASSLETGTGYAGELFF
14	TRBJ2-7	TRBV6-5	CASSPGTGLHEQYF
14	TRBJ1-1	TRBV9	CASSEGTGDTEAFF
14	TRBJ1-3	TRBV18	CASSPGTSGNTIYF
12	TRBJ2-5	TRBV5-1	CASRGGYETQYF
16	TRBJ2-1	TRBV7-9	CASSLVAGEVYNEQFF
10	TRBJ2-7	TRBV20-1	CSATSHEQYF
15	TRBJ1-2	TRBV25-1	CASFDPGASNYGYTF
14	TRBJ2-3	TRBV5-4	CASSPSFGTDTQYF
11	TRBJ1-1	TRBV11-2	CASRPQDEAFF
13	TRBJ1-3	TRBV13	CASSFERGNTIYF
14	TRBJ1-1	TRBV27	CASSTQTGATEAFF
18	TRBJ2-1	TRBV7-2	CASSPIKLGRGLIDEQFF
15	TRBJ1-5	TRBV5-8	CASSKPAGVNQPQHF
13	TRBJ1-2	TRBV2	CASSQQRDYGYTF
16	TRBJ2-7	TRBV7-9	CASRGGLAGAGYEQYF
14	TRBJ1-1	TRBV28	CASRRDRGGTEAFF
17	TRBJ2-1	TRBV15	CATSRDYGGTTYNEQFF
14	TRBJ2-1	TRBV7-6	CASSTQQGAYEQFF
14	TRBJ2-3	TRBV18	CASSGQGARDTQYF
14	TRBJ2-3	TRBV10-2	CASRGQGVTDTQYF
15	TRBJ2-1	TRBV4-2	CASSQPGLADNEQFF
17	TRBJ2-3	TRBV5-1	CASSLAVAGGPTDTQYF
13	TRBJ2-7	TRBV11-2	CASSLDADREQYF
15	TRBJ2-7	TRBV7-9	CASSSRLGSSYEQYF